Below are 13 T cell receptor beta chains sequenced from a single sample in a study of blood T cell repertoires in COVID-19. Data came from immunoSEQ multiplex PCR; TCRdb stores just in-frame clones and leaves some out. The table lists 410,000 or so clones, about 88% of them singletons. The material sequenced was peripheral blood. The origin of the receptors is a woman in her thirties or forties with COVID-19, enrolled during active disease.

The rearrangement links TRBV7-6 to TRBJ1-4; D unresolved. V lost 5 bases to trimming and J lost 1 base, with 14 bases between them. The CDR3 extends over 16 amino acids. Germline-derived CDR1 and CDR2 are SGHVS and FNYEAQ. The CDR3 reads CASSVAKRGTNEKLFF. Written as DNA, the CDR3 is TGTGCCAGCAGCGTTGCAAAGCGGGGAACTAATGAAAAACTGTTTTTT.

V gene TRBV19 combines with J gene TRBJ1-2; D not certain. The germline V gene encodes CDR1 LNHDA and CDR2 SQIVND (reference sequence). The germline V and J ends were trimmed by 5 bases and 7 bases, with 17 bases remaining between them. The CDR3 is 14 residues long. In DNA form, the CDR3 reads TGTGCCAGTAGTTCAAGGCCCCCCAGGATTGGCTACACCTTC. It yields the protein CASSSRPPRIGYTF.

The chain is built from TRBV6-5 and TRBJ1-1, with D tentatively TRBD1 (6 bases). Trimming removed 8 bases at V and 0 bases at J, with 16 bases between. Germline V gene sequence: CDR1 MNHEY, CDR2 SVGAGI. CDR3 length: 15 residues. CDR3 nucleotide sequence: TGTGCCAGCTCAGGGGCGCTGGAGATGAACACTGAAGCTTTCTTT. It is translated as CASSGALEMNTEAFF.

The rearrangement joins TRBV7-2 to TRBJ2-7, with D possibly TRBD2 on 5 matching bases. The CDR3 is made up of 14 amino acids. CDR1 and CDR2 from the germline V gene are SGHTA and FQGNSA. V gave up 1 base and J gave up 7 bases, with 14 bases separating them. The DNA of the CDR3 is TGTGCCAGCAGCTTAGGCCCCGGGGTGAGGGAGCAGTACTTC. Its protein product is CASSLGPGVREQYF.

A remark on this clone: Mismatch with germline at one junction end may stem from a read error. The chain combines TRBV3-1 (or the pseudogene TRBV3-2) with TRBJ1-2, with 8 bases lining up with TRBD1. The CDR3 runs to 14 residues. Germline-derived CDR1 and CDR2 are LGHDT and YNNKEL (reference sequence). For the CDR3, the DNA is TGTGCCAGCACCCAAGGGCAGGGGGCCTATGGCTACACCTTC. Its translation is CASTQGQGAYGYTF.

The rearrangement uses TRBV9 and TRBJ1-4; tentative D call: TRBD1 (5 bases). The V end was cut by 4 bases, the J end by 8 bases, with 18 bases between. This CDR3 has 15 residues. Germline CDR1 SGDLS, CDR2 YYNGEE. Here the CDR3 DNA reads TGTGCCAGCAGCCCCGGTGGGCAGGGTAGGGAAAAACTGTTTTTT. Its protein product is CASSPGGQGREKLFF.

The CDR3, as DNA: TGTGCCATCAGTGACTCTTACAATGAGCAGTTCTTC. Its protein is CAISDSYNEQFF. The chain recombines TRBV10-3 with TRBJ2-1, with D unresolved. The germline V and J ends were trimmed by 3 bases and 4 bases, with 4 bases remaining between them. CDR3 length: 12 amino acids. CDR1 is ENHRY, CDR2 SYGVKD, per germline.

The rearrangement joins TRBV2 to TRBJ1-1, with D possibly matching TRBD1 (6 bases). CDR3 length: 14 amino acids. Per germline, CDR1 SNHLY and CDR2 FYNNEI. Deletions cut 4 bases from V and 4 bases from J, with 13 bases between. The DNA for the CDR3 is TGTGCCAGCAGTGGCCAGGGGTGGGCCACTGAAGCTTTCTTT. Protein product: CASSGQGWATEAFF.

V gene TRBV7-9 combines with J gene TRBJ1-3; the match to TRBD1 covers 8 bases. The CDR3 runs to 16 residues. Germline V gene sequence: CDR1 SEHNR, CDR2 FQNEAQ (reference sequence). V dropped 2 bases and J dropped 3; count of bases not matched to a gene: 6. CDR3 region: CASSLTTGGRGNTIYF. For the CDR3, the DNA is TGTGCCAGCAGCTTAACAACAGGGGGGCGTGGAAACACCATATATTTT.

The V gene is TRBV6-6, the J gene TRBJ1-5, with 9 bases matching TRBD1. The CDR3 sequence is 15 residues long. V lost 0 bases to trimming and J lost 6 bases; unmatched junction nucleotides: 3. The V gene's germline CDR1 is MNHNY and CDR2 SVGAGI (reference sequence). The CDR3 nucleotides read TGTGCCAGCAGTTACTCAGGGACAGGGAGTCAGCCCCAGCATTTT. Translating gives CASSYSGTGSQPQHF.

The DNA for the CDR3 is TGTGCCAGCAGCTCCCCGGGTGCGGGTGAGCAGTTCTTC. Protein sequence: CASSSPGAGEQFF. The V gene is TRBV7-2, the J gene TRBJ2-1, with D perhaps TRBD2 (5 bases). Germline V gene lookup returns CDR1 SGHTA and CDR2 FQGNSA. Trimming removed 4 bases at V and 9 bases at J, with 13 bases between. This CDR3 contains 13 residues.

V usage is TRBV28 and J usage is TRBJ1-4; D may be TRBD1 (5 bases). Germline V gives CDR1 MDHEN, CDR2 SYDVKM. The CDR3 is 15 amino acids. With 2 bases removed from V and 8 bases from J, the gap between germline ends came to 15 bases. CDR3 residues: CASSLRQGFGEKLFF. The DNA of the CDR3 is TGTGCCAGCAGTTTACGGCAGGGCTTTGGGGAAAAACTGTTTTTT.

Concerning this clone: The junction and the germline gene differ at one end; a read error may be behind it. The chain has TRBV7-7 and TRBJ2-2; TRBD2 matches 15 bases. This CDR3 comprises 18 residues. Germline assignment: CDR1 SSHAT and CDR2 FNYEAQ (reference sequence). CDR3 sequence (DNA): TGTGCTAGCAGCTCGGGACTAGCGGGGGGCCTGAACACCGGGGAGCTGTTTTTT. Translated: CASSSGLAGGLNTGELFF.